A selection of T cell receptor beta chains follows, all from one sample in a study of blood T cell repertoires in COVID-19. The table came from immunoSEQ multiplex PCR; TCRdb's copy has only in-frame clones and leaves some out. In the table there are more than 50,000 clones, 74% of which are singletons. Sequences were obtained from peripheral blood. These receptors were obtained from a woman of 80 years or more with acute or convalescent COVID-19. Both conserved end residues are part of each CDR3. The D gene is left open where the match is weak. Some rows mark clone size as missing; the rest say once, few, many or name a class of expanded clone.

>TRBJ1-2|NA|NA|TRBV19
CASSIAGHEYGYTF
TGTGCCAGTAGTATAGCAGGCCACGAATATGGCTACACCTTC
>TRBJ1-2|NA|NA|TRBV28
CASSFGGRGGYTF
TGTGCCAGCAGTTTCGGTGGTCGGGGTGGCTACACCTTC
>TRBJ2-1|NA|NA|TRBV6-5
CASSLGRTDQFF
TGTGCCAGCAGTCTAGGGCGGACAGATCAGTTCTTC
>TRBJ2-1|NA|NA|TRBV11-3
CASSSFSGSYNEQFF
TGTGCCAGCAGCTCCTTTAGCGGCTCCTACAATGAGCAGTTCTTC
>TRBJ1-5|few|TRBD1|TRBV5-6
CASSGAGTANNQPQHF
TGTGCCAGCAGCGGGGCCGGGACAGCTAACAATCAGCCCCAGCATTTT
>TRBJ1-2|NA|NA|TRBV30
CAWSAAPAPGGYTF
TGTGCCTGGAGTGCTGCGCCGGCCCCGGGGGGCTACACCTTC
>TRBJ2-3|NA|NA|TRBV27
CASSFLASSTDTQYF
TGTGCCAGCAGTTTTCTAGCGAGTAGCACAGATACGCAGTATTTT
>TRBJ2-6|few|NA|TRBV7-9
CASSFGGGANVLTF
TGTGCCAGCAGCTTTGGAGGTGGGGCCAACGTCCTGACTTTC
>TRBJ1-1|NA|NA|TRBV3-1/TRBV3-2
CASSQDRGPTEAFF
TGTGCCAGCAGCCAAGACAGGGGCCCCACTGAAGCTTTCTTT
>TRBJ1-1|NA|NA|TRBV28
CAAQANTEAFF
TGTGCCGCTCAGGCGAACACTGAAGCTTTCTTT
>TRBJ2-5|NA|NA|TRBV18
CASTLGQRETQYF
TGTGCCAGTACACTTGGGCAGAGAGAGACCCAGTACTTC
>TRBJ2-7|NA|TRBD1|TRBV29-1
CSVELDRGRYEQYF
TGCAGCGTTGAACTAGACAGGGGGAGGTACGAGCAGTACTTC
>TRBJ2-7|NA|NA|TRBV7-2
CASSLAASFHEQYF
TGTGCCAGCAGCTTAGCGGCTAGCTTCCACGAGCAGTACTTC
>TRBJ1-1|NA|NA|TRBV14
CASSQSRGRGEAFF
TGTGCCAGCAGCCAGTCAAGGGGAAGAGGAGAAGCTTTCTTT
>TRBJ2-1|NA|TRBD1|TRBV29-1
CSVVRQGAGNEQFF
TGCAGCGTTGTCCGGCAGGGGGCCGGCAATGAGCAGTTCTTC
>TRBJ1-2|many|TRBD1|TRBV28
CASSLPRTGGAGYTF
TGTGCCAGCAGTCTACCCCGGACAGGGGGCGCAGGCTACACCTTC
>TRBJ1-2|NA|NA|TRBV7-8
CASSLVGSDYGYTF
TGTGCCAGCAGCTTAGTTGGCAGCGACTATGGCTACACCTTC
>TRBJ2-7|NA|NA|TRBV5-1
CASSWGARDRSYEQYF
TGCGCCAGCAGCTGGGGAGCGCGGGATCGCTCCTACGAGCAGTACTTC
>TRBJ1-2|NA|NA|TRBV12-3/TRBV12-4
CASSFQGSYGYTF
TGTGCCAGCAGTTTTCAGGGAAGCTATGGCTACACCTTC
>TRBJ1-2|NA|TRBD1|TRBV6-6
CASSYSWDRASGYTF
TGTGCCAGCAGTTACTCGTGGGACAGGGCCTCTGGCTACACCTTC
>TRBJ1-4|NA|NA|TRBV30
CAWSLREKLFF
TGTGCCTGGAGCCTGAGGGAAAAACTGTTTTTT
>TRBJ2-7|NA|NA|TRBV10-1
CASSGASGTGTYEQYF
TGCGCCAGCAGTGGCGCTTCCGGGACTGGTACCTACGAGCAGTACTTC
>TRBJ1-2|NA|TRBD1|TRBV19
CASSATGVHDGYTF
TGTGCCAGTAGTGCGACAGGGGTTCACGATGGCTACACCTTC
>TRBJ1-2|NA|TRBD1|TRBV5-4
CASSLGQGVSLYGYTF
TGTGCCAGCAGCCTTGGACAGGGAGTCTCTCTTTATGGCTACACCTTC
>TRBJ2-7|few|NA|TRBV28
CASKPPGESYEQYF
TGTGCCAGCAAGCCTCCCGGAGAAAGCTACGAGCAGTACTTC
>TRBJ2-7|NA|TRBD2|TRBV6-9
CASCVGRGQASGGSYEQYF
TGTGCCAGCTGCGTCGGAAGGGGCCAGGCTAGCGGGGGATCCTACGAGCAGTACTTC
>TRBJ1-1|NA|TRBD1|TRBV30
CATRTGGLSDLTEAFF
TGTGCCACTCGGACAGGGGGCCTTAGTGACCTCACTGAAGCTTTCTTT
>TRBJ2-1|NA|TRBD2|TRBV28
CASSLGGGRLARSYNEQFF
TGTGCCAGCAGTTTAGGGGGTGGGCGACTAGCGCGCTCCTACAATGAGCAGTTCTTC
>TRBJ2-5|medium-sized|TRBD2|TRBV7-9
CASSPREGGSETQYF
TGTGCCAGCAGCCCTCGGGAGGGTGGTTCGGAGACCCAGTACTTC
>TRBJ2-5|NA|TRBD2|TRBV19
CASSIRLAGAGETQYF
TGTGCCAGTAGTATAAGACTAGCGGGAGCGGGGGAGACCCAGTACTTC
>TRBJ2-4|NA|TRBD1|TRBV30
CAWSVRQGSIQYF
TGTGCCTGGAGTGTACGACAGGGATCTATTCAGTACTTC
>TRBJ2-1|NA|NA|TRBV11-3
CASSPRLVGGNEQFF
TGTGCCAGCAGCCCACGACTAGTGGGCGGCAATGAGCAGTTCTTC
>TRBJ2-2|NA|TRBD2|TRBV4-2
CASSQDQAASGRNTGELFF
TGTGCCAGCAGCCAAGATCAGGCGGCTAGCGGGAGAAACACCGGGGAGCTGTTTTTT
>TRBJ2-7|few|NA|TRBV2
CASSRPTDYEQYF
TGTGCCAGCAGTCGGCCGACAGACTACGAGCAGTACTTC
>TRBJ2-7|NA|TRBD2|TRBV7-2
CASSALAGPYEQYF
TGTGCCAGCAGCGCACTAGCGGGACCCTACGAGCAGTACTTC
>TRBJ1-1|NA|NA|TRBV7-2
CASSLNRESEAFF
TGTGCCAGCAGCTTAAACAGGGAGTCTGAAGCTTTCTTT
>TRBJ1-3|NA|NA|TRBV5-1
CASSLFGQGTGNTIYF
TGCGCCAGCAGCTTGTTTGGGCAGGGGACTGGAAACACCATATATTTT
>TRBJ1-6|few|NA|TRBV14
CASSPGVTRFSPLHF
TGTGCCAGCAGCCCCGGGGTCACCAGATTTTCACCCCTCCACTTT
>TRBJ1-6|NA|TRBD1|TRBV2
CASSQQGAYSPLHF
TGTGCCAGCAGTCAACAGGGGGCTTATTCACCCCTCCACTTT
>TRBJ2-1|NA|NA|TRBV29-1
CSAEADSNQGNEQFF
TGCAGCGCCGAGGCCGACTCAAACCAAGGCAATGAGCAGTTCTTC
>TRBJ2-3|NA|TRBD1|TRBV23-1
CASSHPTGGWTDTQYF
TGCGCCAGCAGTCATCCGACAGGGGGCTGGACAGATACGCAGTATTTT
>TRBJ2-2|NA|TRBD1|TRBV5-1
CASSLDRVNTGELFF
TGCGCCAGCAGCCTGGACAGGGTTAACACCGGGGAGCTGTTTTTT
>TRBJ1-6|NA|NA|TRBV5-1
CASSQNAGEYSPLHF
TGCGCCAGCAGTCAAAATGCAGGGGAATATTCACCCCTCCACTTT
>TRBJ2-7|NA|TRBD1|TRBV4-3
CASSPGTGRMEQYF
TGCGCCAGCAGCCCCGGGACAGGGCGTATGGAGCAGTACTTC
>TRBJ2-7|few|TRBD1|TRBV27
CASSNRQGAREQYF
TGTGCCAGCAGCAACCGACAGGGGGCGAGGGAGCAGTACTTC
>TRBJ1-5|NA|NA|TRBV19
CASTPYSNQPQHF
TGTGCCAGTACCCCTTATAGCAATCAGCCCCAGCATTTT
>TRBJ2-5|NA|NA|TRBV6-1
CASSDQGLGETQYF
TGTGCCAGCAGTGACCAGGGGCTAGGTGAGACCCAGTACTTC
>TRBJ2-5|once|TRBD1|TRBV28
CASSSAGTGGIQETQYF
TGTGCCAGCAGTAGCGCCGGGACAGGGGGAATCCAAGAGACCCAGTACTTC
>TRBJ2-7|NA|TRBD1|TRBV24-1
CATSERTGMYF
TGTGCCACCAGTGAGAGGACAGGGATGTACTTC
>TRBJ2-3|NA|NA|TRBV5-4
CASSFSGTGKEYF
TGTGCCAGCAGCTTCTCAGGGACTGGGAAGGAGTATTTT
>TRBJ1-2|NA|TRBD1|TRBV7-3
CASSLRKTGGFVNYGYTF
TGTGCCAGCAGCTTAAGGAAGACAGGGGGTTTTGTTAACTATGGCTACACCTTC
>TRBJ2-6|NA|TRBD2|TRBV5-1
CASSTGLAVGANVLTF
TGCGCCAGCAGCACGGGACTAGCGGTTGGGGCCAACGTCCTGACTTTC
>TRBJ1-2|NA|NA|TRBV4-1
CASSQEMVAGALRYYGYTF
TGCGCCAGCAGCCAAGAGATGGTGGCAGGGGCCTTACGGTACTATGGCTACACCTTC
>TRBJ2-1|NA|NA|TRBV29-1
CSVVRTNTYNEQFF
TGCAGCGTTGTTCGGACAAACACCTACAATGAGCAGTTCTTC
>TRBJ2-5|NA|NA|TRBV19
CASSPRTRGIPETQYF
TGTGCCAGTAGCCCCCGGACCCGAGGGATTCCAGAGACCCAGTACTTC
>TRBJ2-7|NA|TRBD2|TRBV11-2
CASSTSGTIYEQYF
TGTGCCAGCAGCACCTCCGGGACTATCTACGAGCAGTACTTC
>TRBJ2-5|NA|TRBD2|TRBV3-1/TRBV3-2
CASSQEYGGEETQYF
TGTGCCAGCAGCCAAGAGTATGGGGGGGAGGAGACCCAGTACTTC
>TRBJ2-5|NA|TRBD1|TRBV5-1
CASSLEGQGRETQYF
TGCGCCAGCAGCTTGGAGGGACAGGGCCGAGAGACCCAGTACTTC
>TRBJ2-1|NA|TRBD2|TRBV19
CASANLASGRREQFF
TGTGCCAGTGCGAATCTGGCTAGCGGGAGGCGAGAACAGTTCTTC